This TCR beta chain was identified in a study of identical twins. TCRdb re-derived calls from the 5' RACE reads in MiXCR, one entry per CDR3 protein. The profile covers hundreds of thousands of distinct CDR3 sequences, with 18% appearing a single time and over 10% taken by the ten largest. These data also featured in a second study, about T cells expressing NK-cell markers.

The clonotype originates from a woman younger than 30 in good health. Sequencing input: PBMCs.

Here the CDR3 DNA reads TGCAGTGCAAGGACTAGCGGGAGTGATAATGAGCAGTTCTTC. Protein product: CSARTSGSDNEQFF. The chain has TRBV20-1 and TRBJ2-1, with 13 positions matching TRBD2. Germline V gene data show CDR1 as DFQATT and CDR2 as SNEGSKA (reference sequence). V gave up 6 bases and J gave up 7 bases; unmatched junction bases: 6. The CDR3 has 14 amino acids.